This entry is about one T cell receptor beta chain. Antigen: not known. The data derive from a study of T cell responses to AZD1222 COVID-19 vaccine. Study outcomes and limitations: Donors were chiefly white British, with a greater number of females, and clonal diversity was perhaps underestimated. Spike-specific TCR breadth and depth both grew after two AZD1222 doses. Repertoires were obtained only post-peak T cell response.

V was clipped by 8 bases and J by 8 bases; unmatched bases: 8. The CDR3 is 13 residues long. Germline loops: CDR1 KGHSH, CDR2 LQKENI. Repertoires were generated with immunoSEQ multiplex PCR, while TCRdb's copy carries only in-frame clones and drops some. The table shows roughly 180,000 clones, with approximately 94% occurring only once. Second doses at about 4 or about 12 weeks were pooled. The J gene is TRBJ1-4, the V gene TRBV18; the match to TRBD1 covers 7 bases. The sequence was collected from an adult who received the AZD1222 COVID-19 vaccine. This specimen was peripheral blood, taken 28 days after the second AZD1222 dose. This CDR3 reads CASSNHRGEKLFF. CDR3 DNA sequence: TGTGCCAGCAGCAACCACAGGGGCGAAAAACTGTTTTTT.